These 20 T cell receptor beta chains were all obtained from the same sample, sequenced in a study of blood T cell repertoires in COVID-19. Clones were read by immunoSEQ multiplex PCR, and TCRdb kept only the in-frame ones, dropping some. This table has some 120,000 clones, 90% appearing once. The sample consisted of peripheral blood. These receptors were obtained from a man aged 60-69 years with COVID-19, enrolled during active disease.

The rearrangement uses TRBV11-3 and TRBJ2-1; TRBD2 matches at 12 bases. The ends lost 4 bases at V and 10 bases at J; junction bases unmatched: 8. CDR1 SGHNT and CDR2 YENEEA come from the germline V gene. This CDR3 has 15 amino acids. The CDR3: CASSSRLAGEGEQFF. The CDR3 bases are TGTGCCAGCAGCTCGAGACTAGCGGGAGAAGGAGAGCAGTTCTTC.

CDR3 bases: TGTGCCAGCAGCACGGGACTAGCAGAGACCCAGTACTTC. As protein: CASSTGLAETQYF. The rearrangement uses TRBV5-8 and TRBJ2-5; TRBD2 matches at 9 bases. This CDR3 is built from 13 residues. The germline V gene encodes CDR1 SGHTS and CDR2 YDEGEE. With V trimmed by 4 bases and J by 4 bases, 2 bases remained unmatched.

The chain is built from TRBV19 and TRBJ1-1; D is unclear. The CDR3 is 12 amino acids. CDR1 and CDR2 (germline): LNHDA, SQIVND (reference sequence). Deletions cut 8 bases from V and 0 bases from J, with 7 bases between. The CDR3 nucleotides read TGTGCCAGTGCACAGATGAACACTGAAGCTTTCTTT. Its protein is CASAQMNTEAFF.

The gene calls are TRBV29-1 and TRBJ1-1; D remains unclear. Germline CDR1 is SQVTM and CDR2 is ANQGSEA. V was trimmed by 0 bases and J by 0 bases, leaving 8 bases between them. This CDR3 has 14 amino acids. The CDR3 region is CSVEDTVVNTEAFF. CDR3 bases: TGCAGCGTTGAAGACACAGTGGTGAACACTGAAGCTTTCTTT.

The chain combines TRBV5-1 with TRBJ1-1; no definite D call. The length of the CDR3 is 11 residues. Trimming took off 4 bases at V and 4 bases at J, with 5 bases between the two ends. Germline V lookup: CDR1 SGHRS, CDR2 YFSETQ. The CDR3 sequence: CASSGGTEAFF. The CDR3 region has the DNA TGCGCCAGCAGCGGCGGCACTGAAGCTTTCTTT.

The chain joins TRBV18 to TRBJ1-5; 7 positions match TRBD1. This CDR3 is built from 19 residues. Germline CDR1 reads KGHSH; CDR2 reads LQKENI. V lost 2 bases to trimming and J lost 4 bases; unmatched junction nucleotides: 17. The CDR3 sequence is CASSPVGRVGGTVNQPQHF. The DNA of the CDR3 is TGTGCCAGCTCACCAGTAGGTAGGGTGGGCGGGACAGTAAATCAGCCCCAGCATTTT.

The rearrangement links TRBV11-1 to TRBJ2-1, with a tentative D call TRBD1 (6 bases). The CDR3 covers 15 residues. CDR1 is SGHAT and CDR2 is FQDESV in the germline V gene (reference sequence). Between the trimmed V and J ends, which lost 1 base and 4 bases, there was a span of 11 bases. The CDR3 coding sequence is TGTGCCAGCAGCTTAGGTGGACAGTCATACAATGAGCAGTTCTTC. Protein: CASSLGGQSYNEQFF.

The chain carries TRBV7-8 and TRBJ1-2, with TRBD1 identical over 12 bases. The CDR3 sequence is 17 residues long. CDR1 is SGHVS, CDR2 FQNEAQ, per germline. V lost 5 bases and J lost 2; bases outside the gene matches: 9. Here the CDR3 DNA reads TGTGCCAGCAGCCCCCGGGACAGGGGGCGCTTCAACTATGGCTACACCTTC. Amino acid sequence: CASSPRDRGRFNYGYTF.

V gene TRBV6-5 combines with J gene TRBJ1-1; 9 bases map to TRBD1. The germline V gene has CDR1 MNHEY and CDR2 SVGAGI. This CDR3 contains 14 residues. The V segment lost 8 bases and the J segment 4 bases; nucleotides outside the gene matches: 8. The CDR3 DNA reads as TGTGCCAGCGGGCCGGGACAGGGTGTCACTGAAGCTTTCTTT. Translated: CASGPGQGVTEAFF.

The rearrangement links TRBV5-5 to TRBJ2-1; D gene unclear. The CDR3 is 13 amino acids. The ends were cut back, 1 base at V and 7 bases at J, with 9 bases in the middle. Germline CDR1 and CDR2: SGHKS and YYEKEE (reference sequence). As DNA, the CDR3 is TGTGCCAGCAGCTTGCCTAGTTTTAATGAGCAGTTCTTC. It yields the protein CASSLPSFNEQFF.

CDR3 sequence (DNA): TGTGCCAGCAGTGAAGCCCTCGCTAGCGGCTACGAGCAGTACTTC. Amino acids: CASSEALASGYEQYF. The genes are TRBV2 and TRBJ2-7, with TRBD2 identical over 7 bases. After removal of 0 bases from V and 3 bases from J, the junction contained 5 bases not matched to a gene. The CDR3 covers 15 residues. Germline V lookup: CDR1 SNHLY, CDR2 FYNNEI.

V gene TRBV3-1 (or the pseudogene TRBV3-2) combines with J gene TRBJ1-1, with D unclear. The length of the CDR3 is 11 residues. V was clipped by 8 bases and J by 4 bases, with 8 bases between them. CDR1 and CDR2 (germline): LGHDT, YNNKEL (reference sequence). Here the CDR3 reads CASSQVTEAFF. CDR3 nucleotides: TGTGCCAGCTCCCAGGTCACTGAAGCTTTCTTT.

This chain joins TRBV7-3 and TRBJ2-2; 10 bases map to TRBD2. Germline assignment: CDR1 SGHTA and CDR2 FQGTGA. CDR3 length: 15 residues. Germline trimming cut 5 bases from V and 4 bases from J; bases unmatched to any gene: 4. The CDR3 bases are TGTGCCAGCAGCCCGGGACTAGCGATCACCGGGGAGCTGTTTTTT. It specifies CASSPGLAITGELFF.

This rearrangement joins TRBV29-1 to TRBJ1-2, with D possibly matching TRBD1 (5 bases). Germline V lookup: CDR1 SQVTM, CDR2 ANQGSEA. CDR3 size: 14 residues. Trimming took 4 bases from V and 6 from J, leaving 18 bases between them. The CDR3 loop reads CSVVFPGGVDGYTF. The DNA of the CDR3 is TGCAGCGTTGTTTTCCCTGGGGGGGTGGATGGCTACACCTTC. Based on the CDR3 plus reference TRBV29-1 and TRBJ1-2, the full variable domain is SAVISQKPSRDICQRGTSLTIQCQVDSQVTMMFWYRQQPGQSLTLIATANQGSEATYESGFVIDKFPISRPNLTFSTLTVSNMSPEDSSIYLCSVVFPGGVDGYTFGSGTRLTVV.

The chain carries TRBV11-3 and TRBJ2-5; 8 nucleotides agree with TRBD2. V gave up 3 bases and J gave up 3 bases; unmatched junction bases: 9. This CDR3 is built from 16 residues. Per the germline V gene, CDR1 is SGHNT and CDR2 is YENEEA. The DNA of the CDR3 is TGTGCCAGCAGCTTTATTGCGGGGGGTATAAAAGAGACCCAGTACTTC. Translated, it gives CASSFIAGGIKETQYF. Combining the CDR3 with reference TRBV11-3 and TRBJ2-5 gives the whole variable domain EAGVVQSPRYKIIEKKQPVAFWCNPISGHNTLYWYLQNLGQGPELLIRYENEEAVDDSQLPKDRFSAERLKGVDSTLKIQPAELGDSAVYLCASSFIAGGIKETQYFGPGTRLLVL.

This clone appeared once. The gene calls are TRBV5-6 and TRBJ1-2; TRBD1 might be the D (6 bases). The germline gives CDR1 SGHDT, CDR2 YYEEEE. The CDR3 spans 13 residues. The V gene lost 0 bases and the J gene lost 7 bases, with 10 bases spanning the gap. CDR3 amino acids: CASSLEPGVGYTF. DNA for the CDR3: TGTGCCAGCAGCTTGGAGCCAGGGGTTGGCTACACCTTC.

The chain has TRBV2 and TRBJ2-5; 8 positions agree with TRBD1. CDR3 length equals 13 residues. The germline CDR1 and CDR2 sequences are SNHLY and FYNNEI. Germline trimming cut 4 bases from V and 4 bases from J; bases unmatched to any gene: 2. The CDR3 is CASSGDRGETQYF. In DNA, the CDR3 is TGTGCCAGCAGTGGAGACAGGGGAGAGACCCAGTACTTC.

This chain joins TRBV27 and TRBJ2-2; the match to TRBD1 covers 7 bases. This CDR3 has 13 residues. The trim removed 10 bases at V and 8 bases at J, leaving 10 bases unmatched. Germline loops: CDR1 MNHEY, CDR2 SMNVEV (reference sequence). CDR3 in amino acids: CATQGVRVGELFF. The CDR3 nucleotides are TGTGCCACCCAGGGGGTTAGGGTGGGGGAGCTGTTTTTT.

The chain is built from TRBV7-2 and TRBJ2-1, with TRBD1 identical over 9 bases. J lost 7 bases, V lost 5 bases, and 9 bases had no gene match. Looked up from germline, CDR1 is SGHTA and CDR2 is FQGNSA. The CDR3 loop spans 15 amino acids. The CDR3 coding sequence is TGTGCCAGCAGCCAGGCAGGGACAGGGTGGAATGAGCAGTTCTTC. It specifies CASSQAGTGWNEQFF.

This clone was counted once. The rearrangement uses TRBV3-1 (or the pseudogene TRBV3-2) and TRBJ2-7, with 7 nucleotides matching TRBD2. This CDR3 comprises 14 residues. V was pared by 3 bases and J by 7 bases, with 9 bases of the junction left unmatched. The germline CDR1 and CDR2 sequences are LGHDT and YNNKEL (reference sequence). The DNA of the CDR3 is TGTGCCAGCAGCCAGACTAGCCGGGGTGGTGAGCAGTACTTC. This encodes CASSQTSRGGEQYF.